This T cell receptor (beta chain) was recorded in a study of memory CD4+ T cells and cytomegalovirus serostatus. The sort gate was single viable CD3+CD4+CD8-CD45RO+ cells for memory CD4+ T cells. This CDR3 spans 19 amino acids. The V and J ends lost 0 bases and 0 bases respectively, with 20 bases between them. The assay was immunoSEQ multiplex PCR, and TCRdb's table has in-frame clones only and misses some. The repertoire holds about 60,000 clones, with roughly three quarters as singletons. The chain carries TRBV23-1 and TRBJ1-1, with D maybe TRBD1 (5 bases). TRBV23-1 is sorted into the ORF group, with uncertain function. The receptor's source is an adult in good health and CMV-seronegative. Sequencing was performed on memory CD4+ T cells from blood. CDR3: CASSQSLLDEGTVNTEAFF. For the CDR3, the DNA is TGCGCCAGCAGTCAATCGTTGTTAGATGAAGGGACGGTGAACACTGAAGCTTTCTTT.